The 3 T cell receptor beta chains listed next were all sequenced from one sample in a study of monozygotic twins with inflammatory bowel disease. For each CDR3 protein, TCRdb gives one entry from its re-call of the 5' RACE reads, without DNA. The clone table shows fewer than 550,000 distinct CDR3 sequences, with the ten largest holding 2% to 3%. The sequencing sample was made of blood. Receptors originate from a human donor with ulcerative colitis or Crohn's disease, or a healthy co-twin of an affected twin (not recorded which).

The rearrangement joins TRBV9 to TRBJ2-5; TCRdb calls TRBD2, which cannot be checked without DNA. CDR1 and CDR2 from the germline V gene are SGDLS and YYNGEE. The CDR3 sequence is 16 residues long. The chain's CDR3 is CASSVGAGGNQETQYF.

This chain connects TRBV6-1 to TRBJ1-5. The CDR3 runs to 15 residues. Germline V lookup: CDR1 MNHNS, CDR2 SASEGT. CDR3 residues: CASSLTAGPNQPQHF.

The chain is built from TRBV19 and TRBJ2-7; TCRdb selects TRBD2, and the lack of DNA leaves this call unchecked. Germline V gene lookup returns CDR1 LNHDA and CDR2 SQIVND (reference sequence). This CDR3 comprises 14 residues. The CDR3 protein is CASSIGGDSYEQYF. Together with reference TRBV19 and TRBJ2-7, the CDR3 gives the full variable domain: DGGITQSPKYLFRKEGQNVTLSCEQNLNHDAMYWYRQDPGQGLRLIYYSQIVNDFQKGDIAEGYSVSREKKESFPLTVTSAQKNPTAFYLCASSIGGDSYEQYFGPGTRLTVT.